The following is a T cell receptor (beta chain) sequence with its context. Its binding antigen is unknown. Base qualities are not at hand, and no much larger clone is one base apart. Libraries were constructed by 5' RACE. TCRdb names Illumina HiSeq 2500 as the instrument used. A second about 7 to 11 cycle PCR used a sample-barcoded 5' primer and a J-beta primer mix. Each TCR beta cDNA molecule received a unique molecular identifier from a template-switch 5' adaptor carrying 12 random nucleotides. Each sample yielded at least 2.5 million CDR3-containing paired-end reads. The Mint cDNA synthesis kit, primed by a TRBC-specific oligonucleotide, was used to synthesize first-strand cDNA from all RNA. All cDNA was treated with uracil-DNA glycosylase and then went through a first 18-cycle PCR with the universal primers M1SS and BC2_uni_R. In the original analysis: Each sample was normalized by randomly selecting 1 million high-quality reads, each carrying a distinct molecular identifier. Reads sharing molecular identifiers were discarded rather than binned into consensus sequences. MiTCR, with a Q25 quality threshold and the strictest error-elimination algorithm, was used for CDR3 identification, clonotype clustering and error correction. A nonparametric unseen species model with Euler transformation was used to estimate a lower bound on total TCR beta diversity. TCRdb handled the public reads itself, with Q25 trimming in fastp and clone calling in MiXCR, and kept productive beta chains. Here each entry gathers all rows of one CDR3 protein and keeps the most common genes and DNA. It is TCRdb's table, rather than the study itself, that gives the V and J calls and clone size. For this sample the table gives roughly 1,300,000 distinct CDR3 sequences, of which 55% to 75% were detected only once. The ten largest clones add up to more than 6% of the sample.

The sample originates from a study of blood T cells in healthy people across ages (dated by TCRdb to the mid-2010s). For context, the study as a whole: In model experiments, roughly one uniquely barcoded TCR beta cDNA molecule per two T cells was captured by template switching. To avoid experimental bias, donors of different ages were randomly spread across the sequencing lanes. The study measured age-related changes in TCR beta repertoire diversity using deep sequencing normalized with unique cDNA molecular identifiers. Two additional independent replicas of 1 million unique cDNA reads from the same blood draw were analyzed for two donors (one aged 18 to 29 and one aged 80 or older). The donors were divided into four age groups: young (average around 15 years), middle-aged (around 37), aged (approximately 62) and long-lived (more than 75).

What the study reported, not specific to this receptor: Bulk unsorted PBMC profiling prevented conclusive comparison of naive and antigen-experienced compartments. The percentage of naive T cells measured by flow cytometry correlated strongly with observed TCR beta diversity. Compared with the aged group, the long-lived group had more naive CD4+ T cells, fewer expanded clones and increased TCR diversity, suggesting age selection. As age increased, observed TCR beta diversity per million T cells dropped in a roughly linear way, and a significant reduction was already evident by age around 41. Estimates of total diversity based on one million sequenced T cells were regarded as lower bounds and as underestimates. Because donor CMV infection status was unknown, age-related changes in expanded clonotypes were potentially confounded.

Systemically healthy Caucasian individuals from Russia, approximately 39 in total and aged roughly 6 to 100 years, were included as donors. Each donor gave approximately 10 milliliters of peripheral blood, collected into EDTA-treated Vacutainer tubes. Ficoll-Paque density-gradient centrifugation was used to isolate PBMCs, with at least 7 million per sample. Trizol reagent was used to extract total RNA from PBMCs, with at least 6 micrograms per sample. The percentages of naive CD45RAhigh/CD27high T cells were determined by flow cytometry on a PBMC aliquot from every donor. Including the terminal cysteine and phenylalanine, the CDR3 comprises 15 residues. Only the CDR3 region is kept as DNA, spanning 45 bases read in frame from base 1. The germline V gene sets CDR1 to SGDLS and CDR2 to YYNGEE. V is pared back by 0 bases and J by 1 base, with 11 bases lying between the germline termini.

This TCR was recovered from a man younger than 35 in good health. The rearrangement combines TRBV9 with TRBJ2-7; a confident D gene designation cannot be given. The sequenced material came from blood. DNA sequence: TGTGCCAGCAGCGTAGGGGCAGGAACTTCCTACGAGCAGTACTTC. Translated, it gives CASSVGAGTSYEQYF.